Listed here are 30 T cell receptor beta chains from one sample, sequenced in a study of cytomegalovirus exposure and HLA in healthy donors. The protocol was immunoSEQ multiplex PCR, while the TCRdb copy is restricted to in-frame clones and leaves out a portion. The data contain about 240,000 clones, around 88% of them singletons. Sequencing was done on a sample of PBMCs. Source of these receptors: a young woman in good health and CMV-seropositive.

V gene TRBV30 combines with J gene TRBJ1-2; 7 bases line up with TRBD1. The CDR3 has 15 residues. Unmatched junction bases numbered 7, after V lost 0 bases and J lost 3 bases. Germline CDR1 GTSNPN, CDR2 SVGIG (reference sequence). In DNA, the CDR3 is TGTGCCTGGAGTGTAACAGGGGCGCTTCACTATGGCTACACCTTC. It translates to CAWSVTGALHYGYTF.

The gene calls are TRBV5-4 and TRBJ1-4; the D is unclear. Germline assignment: CDR1 SGHNT and CDR2 YYREEE (reference sequence). V lost 0 bases and J lost 8, with 11 bases in between. This CDR3 region has 14 residues. CDR3: CASSLAGFREKLFF. In DNA, the CDR3 is TGTGCCAGCAGCTTGGCGGGGTTCAGAGAAAAACTGTTTTTT.

The chain joins TRBV5-1 to TRBJ2-1; the match to TRBD1 covers 9 bases. This CDR3 comprises 16 residues. The germline gives CDR1 SGHRS, CDR2 YFSETQ. Trimming at V came to 4 bases and at J to 4 bases, leaving 9 bases not matched to a gene. The CDR3 DNA reads TGCGCCAGCAGCGACGGGACAGGGAGACTTTACAATGAGCAGTTCTTC. It is translated as CASSDGTGRLYNEQFF.

This clone has more than one count but fewer than ten. This sequence joins TRBV9 and TRBJ2-7; 11 nucleotides align to TRBD2. The V gene's germline CDR1 is SGDLS and CDR2 YYNGEE. This CDR3 is 16 amino acids long. V lost 4 bases, J lost 2 bases, and 8 bases stayed unmatched. The CDR3 nucleotides are TGTGCCAGCAGCCTTACCGGGACTAGCGGACCCTACGAGCAGTACTTC. Its protein product is CASSLTGTSGPYEQYF.

The chain joins TRBV5-4 to TRBJ2-7; TRBD2 agrees at 7 bases. Germline trimming cut 0 bases from V and 2 bases from J; bases unmatched to any gene: 5. Germline V gene lookup returns CDR1 SGHNT and CDR2 YYREEE (reference sequence). This CDR3 spans 15 amino acids. CDR3 sequence (DNA): TGTGCCAGCAGCTTGGGGACTAGTAATCCCTACGAGCAGTACTTC. Its protein is CASSLGTSNPYEQYF. Full variable domain (outside the CDR3, taken from reference TRBV5-4 and TRBJ2-7): ETGVTQSPTHLIKTRGQQVTLRCSSQSGHNTVSWYQQALGQGPQFIFQYYREEENGRGNFPPRFSGLQFPNYSSELNVNALELDDSALYLCASSLGTSNPYEQYFGPGTRLTVT.

V and J are TRBV7-2 and TRBJ1-5; D is possibly TRBD1 (5 bases). V gave up 5 bases and J gave up 3 bases, with 11 bases separating them. The CDR3 has 14 amino acids. From germline, CDR1 is SGHTA and CDR2 FQGNSA. The CDR3 DNA sequence: TGTGCCAGCAGCCTCGACAGCTCCAATCAGCCCCAGCATTTT. This encodes CASSLDSSNQPQHF.

The chain joins TRBV10-3 to TRBJ2-2; 13 nucleotides agree with TRBD2. The germline CDR1 and CDR2 sequences are ENHRY and SYGVKD. The trim removed 6 bases at V and 4 bases at J, leaving 2 bases unmatched. The CDR3 consists of 15 residues. The CDR3 protein is CAIRGTSGTTGELFF. CDR3 in DNA: TGTGCCATCAGGGGGACTAGCGGGACCACCGGGGAGCTGTTTTTT.

This chain uses TRBV6-1 with TRBJ2-7; maybe TRBD1 (7 bases). Germline assignment: CDR1 MNHNS and CDR2 SASEGT. V was clipped by 4 bases and J by 6 bases, with 28 bases between them. This CDR3 spans 18 amino acids. The DNA of the CDR3 is TGTGCCAGCAGTGTAGAATTACCAGGGGGGCTATCACAGGGCGAGCAGTACTTC. Translated: CASSVELPGGLSQGEQYF.

The chain combines TRBV6-1 with TRBJ2-5; D perhaps matches TRBD2 (5 bases). From germline, CDR1 is MNHNS and CDR2 SASEGT. Between the trimmed V and J ends, which lost 3 bases and 2 bases, there was a span of 22 bases. The CDR3 is made up of 18 amino acids. CDR3 region: CASSEPALSAGVQETQYF. CDR3 nucleotides: TGTGCCAGCAGTGAGCCGGCCCTCTCTGCGGGCGTGCAAGAGACCCAGTACTTC.

DNA of the CDR3: TGTGCCAGCAGCCAAGATGTCGGACAGGGGTCGGAGACCCAGTACTTC. Its protein is CASSQDVGQGSETQYF. The rearrangement uses TRBV4-2 and TRBJ2-5, with 9 bases matching TRBD1. The CDR3 length is 16 residues. Germline trimming cut 0 bases from V and 5 bases from J; bases unmatched to any gene: 7. Germline CDR1 is LGHNA and CDR2 is YNFKEQ.

This sequence joins TRBV7-2 and TRBJ2-2; 7 nucleotides line up with TRBD2. The V gene's germline CDR1 is SGHTA and CDR2 FQGNSA. V dropped 1 base and J dropped 5; count of bases not matched to a gene: 7. The CDR3 runs to 16 residues. In DNA form, the CDR3 reads TGTGCCAGCAGCTTAGTGGGAGCGGGACGAACCGGGGAGCTGTTTTTT. It translates to CASSLVGAGRTGELFF.

This chain's CDR3 is CSVVLAGEGYTF. The CDR3 DNA is TGCAGCGTTGTACTAGCCGGGGAGGGCTACACCTTC. This chain uses TRBV29-1 with TRBJ1-2, with unresolved D. Trimming took 4 bases from V and 8 from J, leaving 14 bases between them. The germline V gene encodes CDR1 SQVTM and CDR2 ANQGSEA. The CDR3 sequence is 12 residues long.

V and J are TRBV11-3 and TRBJ1-2; 7 bases line up with TRBD1. The V gene's germline CDR1 is SGHNT and CDR2 YENEEA. J was trimmed by 5 bases and V by 3 bases; bases with no gene match: 3. CDR3 length: 13 residues. The DNA of the CDR3 is TGTGCCAGCAGCTTCGACAGGGATTATGGCTACACCTTC. Its protein product is CASSFDRDYGYTF.

This rearrangement joins TRBV27 to TRBJ2-3; 11 bases line up with TRBD2. CDR1 and CDR2 (germline): MNHEY, SMNVEV (reference sequence). J lost 4 bases, V lost 6 bases, and 9 bases had no gene match. This CDR3 is 16 amino acids long. CDR3 residues: CASSKILAGGPDTQYF. CDR3 in DNA: TGTGCCAGCAGCAAGATATTAGCGGGAGGGCCAGATACGCAGTATTTT.

The chain links TRBV10-3 to TRBJ1-2; D is possibly TRBD1 (6 bases). In germline, CDR1 is ENHRY, CDR2 SYGVKD. The CDR3 consists of 13 residues. V was clipped by 7 bases and J by 8 bases, with 17 bases between them. CDR3 loop: CAIIFRTANGYTF. The CDR3 DNA reads as TGTGCCATCATTTTCCGGACAGCGAACGGCTACACCTTC.

The rearrangement uses TRBV15 and TRBJ1-5, with TRBD1 matching 8 bases. V dropped 8 bases and J dropped 3; count of bases not matched to a gene: 9. This CDR3 comprises 15 residues. Germline CDR1 reads LNHNV; CDR2 reads YYDKDF (reference sequence). CDR3 loop: CATQRGGQDNQPQHF. CDR3 coding DNA: TGTGCCACCCAGAGGGGGGGACAGGACAATCAGCCCCAGCATTTT.

The V gene is TRBV6-5, the J gene TRBJ2-7, with D possibly TRBD2 on 6 matching bases. CDR1 and CDR2 from the germline V gene are MNHEY and SVGAGI. V lost 6 bases, J lost 3 bases, and 12 bases lay in between. The CDR3 loop spans 13 amino acids. DNA for the CDR3: TGTGCCAGCAGGACGGGAGTTCACTACGAGCAGTACTTC. Translation: CASRTGVHYEQYF.

This clone was seen ten or more times. The V and J genes are TRBV6-4 and TRBJ2-2; 10 bases are a match to TRBD2. Trimming cost V 4 bases and J 3 bases; bases outside gene matches: 2. CDR1 is MRHNA, CDR2 SNTAGT, per germline. The CDR3 totals 15 residues. The CDR3 DNA follows: TGTGCCAGCAGTGGAGGACTAGCGGACACCGGGGAGCTGTTTTTT. Its protein product is CASSGGLADTGELFF.

The chain joins TRBV9 to TRBJ1-2; D unresolved. The CDR3 runs 16 residues. CDR1 and CDR2 (germline): SGDLS, YYNGEE. V was trimmed by 2 bases and J by 4 bases, leaving 18 bases between them. The CDR3, as DNA: TGTGCCAGCAGCGTGGGTGGAATACCTCGGGGCTATGGCTACACCTTC. Translating gives CASSVGGIPRGYGYTF.

This chain joins TRBV5-1 and TRBJ2-5, with 8 bases lining up with TRBD1. CDR1 and CDR2 from the germline V gene are SGHRS and YFSETQ. The CDR3 runs to 16 residues. J gave up 5 bases and V 4 bases, and 13 bases lay outside the gene matches. CDR3 sequence reads: CASSPRTGNSHETQYF. The CDR3 coding sequence is TGCGCCAGCAGCCCTCGGACAGGGAACAGCCACGAGACCCAGTACTTC.

The chain employs TRBV18 and TRBJ1-5; weak D call: TRBD1 (5 bases). The V end lost 5 bases, the J end lost 4 bases, and 12 bases lay between the germline ends. The CDR3 is 14 amino acids. Germline-derived CDR1 and CDR2 are KGHSH and LQKENI. DNA of the CDR3: TGTGCCAGCTCAATCGCCGGGGGGAATCAGCCCCAGCATTTT. Its protein product is CASSIAGGNQPQHF.

The chain has TRBV5-6 and TRBJ2-1, with D possibly TRBD1 on 5 matching bases. Germline-derived CDR1 and CDR2 are SGHDT and YYEEEE. The CDR3 is made up of 13 amino acids. V lost 0 bases and J lost 5, with 6 bases in between. The CDR3 DNA sequence: TGTGCCAGCAGCTTGGGGACACACAATGAGCAGTTCTTC. Encoded protein: CASSLGTHNEQFF.

Note on this clone: The sample carries other DNA sequences with the same CDR3. The chain joins TRBV6-1 to TRBJ1-2; D not certain. The CDR3 loop spans 12 amino acids. The germline V and J ends were trimmed by 3 bases and 5 bases, with 7 bases remaining between them. Per germline, CDR1 MNHNS and CDR2 SASEGT. The CDR3 DNA sequence: TGTGCCAGCAGTGAGTCCTCTTATGGCTACACCTTC. Translated, it gives CASSESSYGYTF.

The CDR3 loop reads CASSPGPPPDTQYF. In nucleotides, the CDR3 is TGCGCCAGCAGCCCAGGTCCTCCACCAGATACGCAGTATTTT. The V gene is TRBV4-1, the J gene TRBJ2-3, with D hard to call. Per germline, CDR1 MGHRA and CDR2 YSYEKL. Deletions cut 4 bases from V and 4 bases from J, with 12 bases between. The CDR3 is 14 residues long.

This clone was counted between two and nine times. The J gene is TRBJ2-2, the V gene TRBV9, with D possibly being TRBD1 (5 bases). V shed 0 bases and J shed 7 bases, with 13 bases lying between them. CDR1 and CDR2 from the germline V gene are SGDLS and YYNGEE. This CDR3 is 15 amino acids long. CDR3: CASSVEQGMFGELFF. The CDR3 DNA follows: TGTGCCAGCAGCGTAGAGCAGGGAATGTTCGGGGAGCTGTTTTTT. Looking up the rest from reference TRBV9 and TRBJ2-2 gives the full variable domain: DSGVTQTPKHLITATGQRVTLRCSPRSGDLSVYWYQQSLDQGLQFLIQYYNGEERAKGNILERFSAQQFPDLHSELNLSSLELGDSALYFCASSVEQGMFGELFFGEGSRLTVL.

This sequence joins TRBV30 and TRBJ2-7; 13 nucleotides agree with TRBD2. The junction had 19 bases not matched to a gene; V was cut back by 3 bases and J by 5 bases. CDR3 length equals 19 residues. Germline CDR1 and CDR2: GTSNPN and SVGIG (reference sequence). Written as DNA, the CDR3 is TGTGCCTGGAGCGCCAGTCCCCTAAGGACTAGCGGGAGATTTCACGAGCAGTACTTC. Its translation is CAWSASPLRTSGRFHEQYF.

The chain joins TRBV29-1 to TRBJ1-1, with D uncertain. The CDR3 spans 11 residues. Trimming removed 7 bases at V and 0 bases at J, with 6 bases between. The V gene's germline CDR1 is SQVTM and CDR2 ANQGSEA. CDR3 residues: CSAYMNTEAFF. The CDR3 nucleotides are TGCAGCGCATACATGAACACTGAAGCTTTCTTT.

The rearrangement joins TRBV9 to TRBJ2-1, with 8 bases aligning to TRBD2. Germline CDR1 SGDLS, CDR2 YYNGEE. The CDR3 loop spans 16 amino acids. The J segment lost 0 bases and the V segment lost 2 bases, leaving 4 bases of the junction unmatched. The CDR3 sequence is CASSVAGTSSYNEQFF. In DNA, the CDR3 is TGTGCCAGCAGCGTCGCCGGGACTAGCTCCTACAATGAGCAGTTCTTC.

The chain carries TRBV11-3 and TRBJ2-5, with D maybe TRBD2 (7 bases). The germline V gene encodes CDR1 SGHNT and CDR2 YENEEA. V lost 1 base to trimming and J lost 6 bases, with 12 bases between them. The CDR3 is made up of 14 amino acids. This CDR3 reads CASSLVGGQKTQYF. The CDR3 DNA reads TGTGCCAGCAGCTTAGTCGGGGGGCAAAAGACCCAGTACTTC.

This chain connects TRBV29-1 to TRBJ2-1; a possible D gene is TRBD1 (6 bases). Germline V gives CDR1 SQVTM, CDR2 ANQGSEA. The V and J ends lost 2 bases and 2 bases respectively, with 7 bases between them. The length of the CDR3 is 13 residues. The CDR3 DNA reads as TGCAGCGTTGAAAGGGACACCTACAATGAGCAGTTCTTC. Amino acids: CSVERDTYNEQFF.